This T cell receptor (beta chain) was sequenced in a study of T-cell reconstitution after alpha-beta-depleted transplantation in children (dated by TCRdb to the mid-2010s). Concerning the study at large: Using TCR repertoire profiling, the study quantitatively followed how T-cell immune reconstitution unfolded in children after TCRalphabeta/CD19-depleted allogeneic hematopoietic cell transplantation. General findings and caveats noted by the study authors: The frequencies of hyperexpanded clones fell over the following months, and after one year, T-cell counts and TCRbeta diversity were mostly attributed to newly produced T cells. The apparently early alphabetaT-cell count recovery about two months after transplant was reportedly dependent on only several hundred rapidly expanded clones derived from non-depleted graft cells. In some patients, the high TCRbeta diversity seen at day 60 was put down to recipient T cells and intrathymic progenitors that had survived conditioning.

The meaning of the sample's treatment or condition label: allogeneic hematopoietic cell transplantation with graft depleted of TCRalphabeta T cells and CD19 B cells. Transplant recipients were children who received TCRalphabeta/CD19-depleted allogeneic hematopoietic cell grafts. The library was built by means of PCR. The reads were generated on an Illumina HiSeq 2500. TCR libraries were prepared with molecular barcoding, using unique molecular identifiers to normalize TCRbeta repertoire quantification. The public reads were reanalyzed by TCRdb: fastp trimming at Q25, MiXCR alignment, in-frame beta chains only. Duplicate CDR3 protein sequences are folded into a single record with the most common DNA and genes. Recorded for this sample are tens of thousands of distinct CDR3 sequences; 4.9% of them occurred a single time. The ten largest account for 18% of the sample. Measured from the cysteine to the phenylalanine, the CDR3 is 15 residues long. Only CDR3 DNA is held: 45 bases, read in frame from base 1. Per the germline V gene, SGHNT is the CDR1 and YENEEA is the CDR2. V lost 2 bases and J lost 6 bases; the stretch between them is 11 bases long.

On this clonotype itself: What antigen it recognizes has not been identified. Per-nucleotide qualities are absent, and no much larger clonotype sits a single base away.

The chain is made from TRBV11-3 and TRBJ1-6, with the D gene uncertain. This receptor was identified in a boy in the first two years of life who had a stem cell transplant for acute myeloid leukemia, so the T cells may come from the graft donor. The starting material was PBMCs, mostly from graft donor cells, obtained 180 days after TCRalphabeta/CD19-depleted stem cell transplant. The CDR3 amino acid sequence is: CASSLLTRRNSPLHF. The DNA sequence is TGTGCCAGCAGCTTACTGACAAGGCGTAATTCACCCCTCCACTTT.